These 11 T cell receptor beta chains came from one sample sequenced in a study of T cells in Graves' hyperthyroidism and ophthalmopathy. What was amplified from RNA transcripts were TCR beta CDR3 regions. Initially, a first-round RT-PCR of the TCR CDR3 employed the HTBI primer set. TCRdb re-called the multiplex PCR reads through MiXCR, storing one row per CDR3 protein. There are about 760,000 distinct CDR3 sequences in the sample; about 35% occur only once, and less than 35% lies in the top ten. The sample taken for sequencing was blood. Receptors originate from a woman between 35 and 50 years old with Graves' hyperthyroidism.

The sample holds many counts of this clonotype. This chain joins TRBV7-6 and TRBJ1-4; 10 bases map to TRBD1. There are 15 residues in the CDR3. Germline CDR1 SGHVS, CDR2 FNYEAQ. Germline trimming cut 2 bases from V and 7 bases from J; bases unmatched to any gene: 4. This CDR3 is CASSLQGQGGEKLFF. In nucleotides, the CDR3 is TGTGCCAGCAGCTTACAAGGACAGGGGGGTGAAAAACTGTTTTTT.

This clonotype has only a few counts. V and J are TRBV13 and TRBJ2-2; TRBD2 might be the D (6 bases). Trimming removed 7 bases from V and 5 bases from J, with 14 bases in between. CDR1 and CDR2 (germline): PRHDT, FYEKMQ (reference sequence). This CDR3 comprises 14 residues. The CDR3, as DNA: TGTGCCAGCACGCGGGACCCGTATACCGGGGAGCTGTTTTTT. This codes for CASTRDPYTGELFF.

This clonotype was picked up many times. The V gene is TRBV5-1, the J gene TRBJ2-2; no definite D call. The CDR3 runs 13 residues. V was clipped by 6 bases and J by 2 bases, with 8 bases between them. CDR1 is SGHRS and CDR2 is YFSETQ in the germline V gene. CDR3 sequence (DNA): TGCGCCAGCACTGCGTTAAACACCGGGGAGCTGTTTTTT. It translates to CASTALNTGELFF.

The chain carries TRBV10-3 and TRBJ2-6; 8 positions agree with TRBD1. Trimming at V came to 7 bases and at J to 4 bases, leaving 9 bases not matched to a gene. Germline V lookup: CDR1 ENHRY, CDR2 SYGVKD. This CDR3 is 16 amino acids long. The CDR3: CAIIRGRGQGANVLTF. Here the CDR3 DNA reads TGTGCCATCATAAGGGGCAGGGGGCAAGGGGCCAACGTCCTGACTTTC.

The rearrangement links TRBV7-9 to TRBJ1-3; the D is unclear. The CDR3 has 15 amino acids. The germline gives CDR1 SEHNR, CDR2 FQNEAQ (reference sequence). V lost 3 bases to trimming and J lost 1 base, with 10 bases between them. Here the CDR3 reads CASSLSGKSGNTIYF. The DNA for the CDR3 is TGTGCCAGCAGCTTGTCGGGGAAATCTGGAAACACCATATATTTT.

CDR3 bases: TGTGCCAGCAGCGGACAGGAGATGCAGCCCCAGCATTTT. Its translation is CASSGQEMQPQHF. V usage is TRBV7-9 and J usage is TRBJ1-5, with TRBD1 matching 7 bases. The CDR3 covers 13 residues. The germline V gene has CDR1 SEHNR and CDR2 FQNEAQ (reference sequence). The trim removed 5 bases at V and 7 bases at J, leaving 5 bases unmatched.

The chain recombines TRBV20-1 with TRBJ2-4; perhaps TRBD1 as D (5 bases). Germline CDR1 DFQATT, CDR2 SNEGSKA (reference sequence). V lost 0 bases and J 1 base, leaving 13 bases between the germline ends. The length of the CDR3 is 16 residues. The CDR3 sequence is CSARDRLAGAKNIQYF. The CDR3 region has the DNA TGCAGTGCTAGAGATCGGTTGGCAGGGGCCAAAAACATTCAGTACTTC.

The CDR3 nucleotides are TGTGCCAGCAGCCAAGAGGGACAGACCATGAACACTGAAGCTTTCTTT. It codes for CASSQEGQTMNTEAFF. This chain uses TRBV7-9 with TRBJ1-1; 7 bases line up with TRBD1. There are 16 residues in the CDR3. V shed 5 bases, J shed 0 bases, and the junction held 9 bases outside the gene matches. Germline V CDR1 and CDR2: SEHNR, FQNEAQ (reference sequence).

This clonotype was counted between two and nine times. CDR3 sequence: CASSFGQGATDTQYF. CDR3 bases: TGCGCCAGCAGCTTCGGACAGGGGGCCACAGATACGCAGTATTTT. The chain recombines TRBV5-1 with TRBJ2-3; TRBD1 matches at 11 bases. CDR1 is SGHRS, CDR2 YFSETQ, per germline. The CDR3 has 15 amino acids. The trim removed 2 bases at V and 2 bases at J, leaving 1 base unmatched. The entire variable domain, with the rest obtained from reference TRBV5-1 and TRBJ2-3, is as follows: KAGVTQTPRYLIKTRGQQVTLSCSPISGHRSVSWYQQTPGQGLQFLFEYFSETQRNKGNFPGRFSGRQFSNSRSEMNVSTLELGDSALYLCASSFGQGATDTQYFGPGTRLTVL.

This clonotype was recorded at least ten times. This chain uses TRBV5-1 with TRBJ2-6, with D uncertain. V dropped 1 base and J dropped 4 bases, with 9 bases sitting between them. This CDR3 region has 15 residues. Germline assignment: CDR1 SGHRS and CDR2 YFSETQ. CDR3 residues: CASSLMGGGANVLTF. CDR3 DNA sequence: TGCGCCAGCAGCTTGATGGGTGGCGGGGCCAACGTCCTGACTTTC. The complete variable domain, with remaining parts taken from reference TRBV5-1 and TRBJ2-6, reads KAGVTQTPRYLIKTRGQQVTLSCSPISGHRSVSWYQQTPGQGLQFLFEYFSETQRNKGNFPGRFSGRQFSNSRSEMNVSTLELGDSALYLCASSLMGGGANVLTFGAGSRLTVL.

This rearrangement joins TRBV29-1 to TRBJ1-2; perhaps TRBD1 as D (6 bases). Looked up from germline, CDR1 is SQVTM and CDR2 is ANQGSEA. V dropped 5 bases and J dropped 7 bases, with 20 bases sitting between them. The CDR3 totals 14 residues. DNA of the CDR3: TGCAGCGTTCTTCCCCACAGGGTTTGGAGTGGCTACACCTTC. It is translated as CSVLPHRVWSGYTF.